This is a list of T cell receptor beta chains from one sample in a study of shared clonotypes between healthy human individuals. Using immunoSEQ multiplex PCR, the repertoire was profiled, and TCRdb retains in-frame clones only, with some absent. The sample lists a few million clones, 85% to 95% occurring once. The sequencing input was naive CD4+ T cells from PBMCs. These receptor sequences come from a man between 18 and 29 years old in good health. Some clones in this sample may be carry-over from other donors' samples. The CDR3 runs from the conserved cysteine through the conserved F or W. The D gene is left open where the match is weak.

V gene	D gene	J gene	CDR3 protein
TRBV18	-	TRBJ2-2	CASSPMSGWTTGELFF
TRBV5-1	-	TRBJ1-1	CASSLETVNTEAFF
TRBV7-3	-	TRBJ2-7	CASSLRRGAYEQYF
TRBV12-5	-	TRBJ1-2	CASGLGEGNYGYTF
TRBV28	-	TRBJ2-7	CASSLSSYEQYF
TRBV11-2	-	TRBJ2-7	CASSLDSSEQYF
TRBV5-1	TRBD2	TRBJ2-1	CASRRTSGGGYNEQFF
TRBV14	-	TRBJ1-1	CASSQEARVNTEAFF
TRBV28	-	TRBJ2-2	CASSEPPSAGELFF
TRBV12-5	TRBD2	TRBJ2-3	CASGTGLAGFTDTQYF
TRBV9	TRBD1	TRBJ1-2	CASSADRGAYGYTF